These 29 T cell receptor beta chains came from one sample sequenced in a study of blood T cells in healthy people across ages. The use of a sample-barcoded 5' primer and a J-beta primer mix characterized a second PCR of 7 to 11 cycles. One entry per CDR3 protein results from TCRdb running MiXCR on the 5' RACE reads. The table shows hundreds of thousands of distinct CDR3 sequences, with 56% occurring only once. The sequenced sample consisted of blood. The source of these receptors is a man aged 40-50 years in good health.

The rearrangement uses TRBV3-1 and TRBJ1-2, with unresolved D. Germline lookup yields CDR1 LGHDT and CDR2 YNNKEL (reference sequence). The CDR3 totals 12 residues. V lost 1 base and J lost 4, with 4 bases in between. The CDR3 DNA follows: TGTGCCAGCAGCCAAGGGGTCTATGGCTACACCTTC. This codes for CASSQGVYGYTF.

The chain is built from TRBV18 and TRBJ1-4; unclear D gene. From germline, CDR1 is KGHSH and CDR2 LQKENI. V was cut by 2 bases and J by 3 bases, with 13 bases left in between. The CDR3 runs 16 residues. The CDR3 loop is CASSPRTSVANEKLFF. In nucleotides, the CDR3 is TGTGCCAGCTCACCAAGGACCTCCGTGGCTAATGAAAAACTGTTTTTT.

The chain carries TRBV29-1 and TRBJ2-3; D not certain. The V gene's germline CDR1 is SQVTM and CDR2 ANQGSEA. V was shortened by 5 bases and J by 0 bases, with 18 bases between the two germline ends. The CDR3 totals 16 residues. The chain's CDR3 is CSVIQSAVTSTDTQYF. The CDR3, as DNA: TGCAGCGTTATTCAGTCCGCGGTGACTAGCACAGATACGCAGTATTTT.

The chain joins TRBV20-1 to TRBJ2-7; no reliable D call. Germline lookup yields CDR1 DFQATT and CDR2 SNEGSKA (reference sequence). The CDR3 has 13 amino acids. Trimming took 4 bases from V and 0 from J, leaving 10 bases between them. CDR3 residues: CSANSRSSYEQYF. The CDR3 DNA sequence: TGCAGTGCTAATTCCAGGAGCTCCTACGAGCAGTACTTC.

The chain links TRBV9 to TRBJ1-2; 7 bases map to TRBD1. The germline V gene has CDR1 SGDLS and CDR2 YYNGEE. CDR3 size: 15 residues. Losses at the gene ends were 1 base for V and 5 bases for J; bases not matched to a gene: 8. The CDR3 sequence is CASSVNPGQQYGYTF. CDR3 nucleotide sequence: TGTGCCAGCAGCGTAAACCCGGGACAGCAGTATGGCTACACCTTC.

The chain is built from TRBV3-1 and TRBJ2-1, with 12 bases fitting TRBD2. This CDR3 is 13 amino acids long. Germline V lookup: CDR1 LGHDT, CDR2 YNNKEL (reference sequence). V shed 4 bases, J shed 9 bases, and the junction held 1 base outside the gene matches. CDR3 loop: CASSLLAGGEQFF. The CDR3 bases are TGTGCCAGCAGCCTACTAGCGGGGGGTGAGCAGTTCTTC.

The rearrangement joins TRBV20-1 to TRBJ1-1; 9 bases agree with TRBD1. Germline trimming cut 5 bases from V and 5 bases from J; bases unmatched to any gene: 9. Germline V gene lookup returns CDR1 DFQATT and CDR2 SNEGSKA (reference sequence). The length of the CDR3 is 14 residues. In nucleotides, the CDR3 is TGCAGTGCTTCGAACACAGGGGGCGGGACTGAAGCTTTCTTT. It yields the protein CSASNTGGGTEAFF.

The rearrangement joins TRBV10-3 to TRBJ1-1, with TRBD1 identical over 9 bases. The germline CDR1 and CDR2 sequences are ENHRY and SYGVKD. The CDR3 is made up of 16 amino acids. Trimming took 6 bases from V and 3 from J; bases not matched to a gene: 11. The CDR3, as DNA: TGTGCCATCAGCGGCGAGGGACAGGGAGGGCACACTGAAGCTTTCTTT. It codes for CAISGEGQGGHTEAFF.

The chain recombines TRBV2 with TRBJ1-2, with D maybe TRBD1 (5 bases). Germline V gene lookup returns CDR1 SNHLY and CDR2 FYNNEI. Trimming cost V 7 bases and J 8 bases, with 14 bases left between them. This CDR3 is built from 12 residues. CDR3 sequence (DNA): TGTGCCAGCAAGGGGACCCAAATGGGCTACACCTTC. Translated, it gives CASKGTQMGYTF.

This chain connects TRBV7-9 to TRBJ1-2, with a weak D call TRBD1 (5 bases). This CDR3 has 15 residues. Germline values: CDR1 SEHNR, CDR2 FQNEAQ (reference sequence). Trimming pared 1 base from V and 5 bases from J, leaving 14 bases between. CDR3 nucleotides: TGTGCCAGCAGCTTAGGGCAGGGCAGTCGGTATGGCTACACCTTC. Protein: CASSLGQGSRYGYTF.

V is TRBV7-9 and J is TRBJ1-6, with D unresolved. V lost 3 bases, J lost 7 bases, and 10 bases lay in between. Germline loops: CDR1 SEHNR, CDR2 FQNEAQ (reference sequence). The CDR3 has 14 amino acids. This chain's CDR3 is CASSFGVTNSPLHF. CDR3 DNA sequence: TGTGCCAGCAGCTTTGGGGTGACAAATTCACCCCTCCACTTT.

This clonotype was picked up a small number of times. The chain couples TRBV24-1 to TRBJ1-5; no clear D gene. The germline gives CDR1 KGHDR, CDR2 SFDVKD. V lost 6 bases and J 5 bases, leaving 10 bases between the germline ends. CDR3 size: 13 residues. For the CDR3, the DNA is TGTGCCACCAGTCAACGGGCGGATCAGCCCCAGCATTTT. This sequence encodes CATSQRADQPQHF.

This clonotype occurred a few times. The V and J genes are TRBV10-3 and TRBJ2-3, with 9 nucleotides matching TRBD1. Unmatched junction bases numbered 10, after V lost 6 bases and J lost 6 bases. The germline V gene has CDR1 ENHRY and CDR2 SYGVKD. The CDR3 length is 15 residues. The CDR3 DNA reads as TGTGCCATCAGGCCGGGACAGGGTCCTCACGATACGCAGTATTTT. Its translation: CAIRPGQGPHDTQYF.

This sequence joins TRBV20-1 and TRBJ2-1; 9 bases map to TRBD2. Germline-derived CDR1 and CDR2 are DFQATT and SNEGSKA (reference sequence). Losses at the gene ends were 7 bases for V and 3 bases for J; bases not matched to a gene: 10. The CDR3 spans 15 residues. Here the CDR3 DNA reads TGCAGTGGGATATCTAGCGGGATTTTCTACAATGAGCAGTTCTTC. Encoded protein: CSGISSGIFYNEQFF.

The chain recombines TRBV3-1 with TRBJ2-5; no definite D call. Germline CDR1 LGHDT, CDR2 YNNKEL (reference sequence). The CDR3 length is 14 residues. The V end was cut by 0 bases, the J end by 11 bases, with 16 bases between. CDR3 nucleotides: TGTGCCAGCAGCCAAGATCACGGAATCAATGAGCAGTACTTC. Translated, it gives CASSQDHGINEQYF.

This chain connects TRBV27 to TRBJ2-7, with 8 positions matching TRBD1. In germline, CDR1 is MNHEY, CDR2 SMNVEV (reference sequence). The ends lost 7 bases at V and 6 bases at J; junction bases unmatched: 11. The CDR3 has 14 amino acids. The CDR3 DNA is TGTGCCAGCACCTTAACAGGGGGGATGGCCGAGCAGTACTTC. It codes for CASTLTGGMAEQYF.

The CDR3 nucleotides read TGCAGCATACAGAGGGGCGGGTGGGAGCAGTACTTC. It specifies CSIQRGGWEQYF. V usage is TRBV29-1 and J usage is TRBJ2-1, with D perhaps matching TRBD1 or TRBD2 (5 bases each). The J call is doubtful: the DNA matches TRBJ2-7 better. Per the germline V gene, CDR1 is SQVTM and CDR2 is ANQGSEA. The CDR3 spans 12 residues.

This sequence joins TRBV7-2 and TRBJ2-1; TRBD1 is a possible D gene (5 bases). This CDR3 is built from 14 residues. CDR1 is SGHTA and CDR2 is FQGNSA in the germline V gene. With 5 bases removed from V and 1 base from J, the gap between germline ends came to 9 bases. CDR3 loop: CASSPGISYNEQFF. In nucleotides, the CDR3 is TGTGCCAGCAGCCCAGGGATTTCCTACAATGAGCAGTTCTTC. Together with reference TRBV7-2 and TRBJ2-1, the CDR3 gives the full variable domain: GAGVSQSPSNKVTEKGKDVELRCDPISGHTALYWYRQSLGQGLEFLIYFQGNSAPDKSGLPSDRFSAERTGGSVSTLTIQRTQQEDSAVYLCASSPGISYNEQFFGPGTRLTVL.

The chain carries TRBV5-1 and TRBJ1-2, with 7 bases identical to TRBD1. Germline CDR1 SGHRS, CDR2 YFSETQ. The V segment lost 4 bases and the J segment 6 bases; nucleotides outside the gene matches: 9. The CDR3 is 14 residues long. For the CDR3, the DNA is TGCGCCAGCAGCACCCTGAGACAGGGCCATGGCTACACCTTC. It is translated as CASSTLRQGHGYTF.

The rearrangement uses TRBV12-3 or TRBV12-4 and TRBJ2-1; unclear D gene. Gene TRBJ2-7 matches the end of the DNA better, so the J call may be wrong. This CDR3 region has 13 residues. DNA for the CDR3: TGTGCCAGCAGTTTGCTGACCTCCTACGAGCAGTACTTC. Residues: CASSLLTSYEQYF.

The chain uses TRBV7-2 and TRBJ2-1; D perhaps matches TRBD2 (5 bases). The CDR3 has 16 residues. Germline CDR1 and CDR2: SGHTA and FQGNSA. V was cut by 5 bases and J by 0 bases, with 14 bases left in between. CDR3 sequence reads: CASSHAPGSSYNEQFF. As DNA, the CDR3 is TGTGCCAGCAGCCACGCGCCGGGGAGCTCCTACAATGAGCAGTTCTTC.

About this clonotype itself: Possible read error: a much larger clone is one base away. This chain uses TRBV15 with TRBJ2-2; D might be TRBD2 (5 bases). The V end was cut by 0 bases, the J end by 6 bases, with 11 bases between. The germline V gene has CDR1 LNHNV and CDR2 YYDKDF (reference sequence). The CDR3 totals 15 residues. CDR3 nucleotides: TGTGCCACCAGCAGAGATGGGAGTGGCGCCGGGGAGCTGTTTTTT. It translates to CATSRDGSGAGELFF.

This clonotype has just a few counts. This sequence joins TRBV20-1 and TRBJ2-4; D tentatively reads TRBD1 or TRBD2 (5 bases each). The CDR3 has 15 residues. Per germline, CDR1 DFQATT and CDR2 SNEGSKA (reference sequence). The V end lost 1 base, the J end lost 2 bases, and 12 bases lay between the germline ends. CDR3 bases: TGCAGTGCTAGAGTTCGGGACGACCCCAAAAACATTCAGTACTTC. Its translation: CSARVRDDPKNIQYF.

The chain recombines TRBV6-1 with TRBJ2-1; 8 nucleotides match TRBD1. The CDR3 covers 14 residues. The V gene end was trimmed by 6 bases and the J gene end by 9 bases; junction bases not matched to a gene: 10. CDR1 is MNHNS, CDR2 SASEGT, per germline. The CDR3 loop reads CASRPRTGRSEQFF. The CDR3 region has the DNA TGTGCCAGCAGGCCCCGGACAGGGCGGAGTGAGCAGTTCTTC.

This clonotype was observed a few times. The chain is built from TRBV6-6 and TRBJ2-5, with D tentatively TRBD2 (6 bases). This CDR3 spans 15 amino acids. CDR1 is MNHNY, CDR2 SVGAGI, per germline (reference sequence). V lost 7 bases to trimming and J lost 2 bases, with 17 bases between them. The CDR3 DNA follows: TGTGCCAGCAACCTACGGGACTTCGGTCAAGAGACCCAGTACTTC. Protein sequence: CASNLRDFGQETQYF.

This clonotype showed up just a few times. The genes are TRBV18 and TRBJ2-5, with 11 bases aligning to TRBD2. Germline V gene sequence: CDR1 KGHSH, CDR2 LQKENI. The V gene end was trimmed by 3 bases and the J gene end by 5 bases; junction bases not matched to a gene: 5. The CDR3 sequence is 15 residues long. The CDR3 nucleotides are TGTGCCAGCTCACCCACGACTAGCGGGATGGAGACCCAGTACTTC. Its translation is CASSPTTSGMETQYF.

A few counts support this clonotype. The genes are TRBV6-6 and TRBJ2-3, with unresolved D. The CDR3 sequence is 15 residues long. Per germline, CDR1 MNHNY and CDR2 SVGAGI (reference sequence). Trimming cost V 2 bases and J 0 bases, with 9 bases left between them. In DNA form, the CDR3 reads TGTGCCAGCAGTTACGGCGTCACTAGCACAGATACGCAGTATTTT. It specifies CASSYGVTSTDTQYF.

On this clonotype itself: This may arise from a read error, as a much more abundant clone is one base away. This rearrangement joins TRBV7-9 to TRBJ1-2, with 11 positions matching TRBD1. With 5 bases clipped from V and 6 bases from J, the junction kept 5 bases outside the gene matches. The CDR3 is 14 amino acids. CDR1 is SEHNR, CDR2 FQNEAQ, per germline (reference sequence). DNA of the CDR3: TGTGCCAGCAGCCGGGGACAGGGGGTCGATGGCTACACCTTC. Residues: CASSRGQGVDGYTF.

The chain joins TRBV4-2 to TRBJ2-1, with D perhaps TRBD2 (6 bases). This CDR3 contains 15 residues. With 0 bases removed from V and 7 bases from J, the gap between germline ends came to 13 bases. Per germline, CDR1 LGHNA and CDR2 YNFKEQ. CDR3 loop: CASSQEAGFGNEQFF. CDR3 in DNA: TGTGCCAGCAGCCAAGAGGCGGGGTTCGGAAATGAGCAGTTCTTC.